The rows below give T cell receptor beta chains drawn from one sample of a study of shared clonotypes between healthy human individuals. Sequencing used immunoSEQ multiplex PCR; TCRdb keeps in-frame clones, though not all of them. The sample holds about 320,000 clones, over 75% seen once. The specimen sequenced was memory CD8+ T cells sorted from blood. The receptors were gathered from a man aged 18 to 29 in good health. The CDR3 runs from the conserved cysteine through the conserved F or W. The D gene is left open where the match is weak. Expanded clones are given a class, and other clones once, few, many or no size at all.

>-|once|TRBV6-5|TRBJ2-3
TGTGCCAGCAGGACAGCTAGCACAGATACGCAGTATTTT
CASRTASTDTQYF
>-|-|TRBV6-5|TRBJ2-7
TGTGCCAGCAGCCCTCTTCGCCACTACGAGCAGTACTTC
CASSPLRHYEQYF
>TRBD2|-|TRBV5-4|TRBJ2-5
TGTGCCAGCAGCTTGGTGGGACTAGCGCGGGAGACCCAGTACTTC
CASSLVGLARETQYF
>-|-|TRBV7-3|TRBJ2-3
TGTGCCAGCAGCTTAACGACAGCTAGCACAGATACGCAGTATTTT
CASSLTTASTDTQYF
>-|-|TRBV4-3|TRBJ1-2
TGCGCCAGCAGCCAAGAGGAAACAGGTGATGGCTACACCTTC
CASSQEETGDGYTF
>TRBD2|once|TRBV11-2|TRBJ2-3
TGTGCCAGCAGCTTAGAAGGGCTAGCGGGCCCTTTTGGCGTTACGCAGTATTTT
CASSLEGLAGPFGVTQYF
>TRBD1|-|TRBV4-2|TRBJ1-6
TGTGCCAGCAGCCAAGACCCCGGACAGGGCGGTTCACCCCTCCACTTT
CASSQDPGQGGSPLHF
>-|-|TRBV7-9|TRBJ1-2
TGTGCCAGCAGCCCACAGGGAGGCTATGGCTACACCTTC
CASSPQGGYGYTF
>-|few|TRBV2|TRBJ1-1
TGTGCCAGCAGAGAACCGGGACAGAACACTGAAGCTTTCTTT
CASREPGQNTEAFF
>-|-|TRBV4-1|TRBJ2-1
TGCGCCAGCAGCCAAGAAGGGTGGGGACGCGGCGATGAGCAGTTCTTC
CASSQEGWGRGDEQFF
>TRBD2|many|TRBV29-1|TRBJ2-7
TGCAGCGTTACCGGGACTAGCGGGGCCTACGAGCAGTACTTC
CSVTGTSGAYEQYF
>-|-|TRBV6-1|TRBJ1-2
TGTGCCAGCACCCCTTTTTACGGAGACAGTTATGGCTACACCTTC
CASTPFYGDSYGYTF
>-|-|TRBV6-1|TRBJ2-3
TGTGCCAGCTCTTCCATTACGCAGTATTTT
CASSSITQYF
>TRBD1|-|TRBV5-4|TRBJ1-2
TGTGCCAGCAGCCCGACAGGGATACATGGCTACACCTTC
CASSPTGIHGYTF
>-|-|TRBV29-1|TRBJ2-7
TGCAGCGTGGACCGGTTCTACGAGCAGTACTTC
CSVDRFYEQYF
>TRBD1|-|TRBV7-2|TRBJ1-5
TGTGCCAGCAGCTTGCTACAGGGGGTTCAGCCCCAGCATTTT
CASSLLQGVQPQHF
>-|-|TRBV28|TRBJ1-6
TGTGCCAGCACCCTCATGCCGGGGAGGGGTGCTAATTCACCCCTCCACTTT
CASTLMPGRGANSPLHF
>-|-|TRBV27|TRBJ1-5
TGTGCCAGCAGTTTATCTGGGGGCCCCAATCAGCCCCAGCATTTT
CASSLSGGPNQPQHF
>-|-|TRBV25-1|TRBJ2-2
TGTGCCAGCGGGATCATGGCCGGGGAGCTGTTTTTT
CASGIMAGELFF
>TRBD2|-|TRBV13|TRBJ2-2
TGTGCCAGCAGCTTCGGGACTAGCGGGATCAACACCGGGGAGCTGTTTTTT
CASSFGTSGINTGELFF